The present T cell receptor (beta chain) was sequenced within a study of blood T cells in healthy people across ages (dated by TCRdb to the mid-2010s). Regarding the research as a whole: In model experiments, template switching captured about one uniquely barcoded TCR beta cDNA molecule for every two T cells. Using deep sequencing normalized with unique cDNA molecular identifiers, the study measured how TCR beta repertoire diversity changes with age. For two donors (one aged 18 to 30 and one aged 80 or older), the study analyzed two additional independent replicas of 1 million unique cDNA reads from the same blood draw. Four age groups were formed from the donors: young (average approximately 17 years), middle-aged (roughly 38), aged (around 68) and long-lived (more than 75). To avoid experimental bias, donors of different ages were distributed randomly across sequencing lanes. The research as a whole found: Since profiling was done on bulk unsorted PBMCs, naive and antigen-experienced compartments could not be conclusively compared. As age increased, observed TCR beta diversity per million T cells dropped in a roughly linear way, and a significant reduction was already evident by age roughly 36. Compared with the aged group, the long-lived group had more naive CD4+ T cells, fewer expanded clones and increased TCR diversity, a pattern suggesting age selection. A strong correlation was found between observed TCR beta diversity and the percentage of naive T cells measured by flow cytometry. Because the CMV infection status of the donors was unknown, age-related changes in expanded clonotypes may potentially have been confounded. Total diversity estimates from one million sequenced T cells were considered lower bounds and underestimates.

Systemically healthy Caucasian individuals from Russia, 35 to 50 in total and aged roughly 6 to 95 years, were included as donors. Each donor gave about 9.2 milliliters of peripheral blood, drawn into EDTA-treated Vacutainer tubes. Ficoll-Paque density-gradient centrifugation was used to isolate PBMCs, with at least 7 million per sample. Trizol reagent was used to extract total RNA from the PBMCs, yielding at least 5.5 micrograms per sample. For every donor, an aliquot of PBMCs went through flow cytometry to measure the percentages of naive CD45RAhigh/CD27high T cells. On this clonotype: Its antigen target is currently unknown. Base qualities are not recorded, but no much larger clone differs from it by a single base.

The germline V gene (reference sequence) specifies LGHDT as CDR1 and YNNKEL as CDR2. The CDR3 runs 16 residues from the cysteine to the phenylalanine. The kept DNA is CDR3 alone, 48 bases in frame from the first base. V and J lose 1 base and 4 bases, and a span of 16 bases separates them. The library was prepared using 5' RACE. Sequencing relied on an Illumina HiSeq 2500. A second roughly 6 to 11 cycle PCR used a sample-barcoded 5' primer and a J-beta primer mix. A unique molecular identifier was introduced onto each TCR beta cDNA molecule by a template-switch 5' adaptor carrying 12 random nucleotides. At least 2.5 million CDR3-containing paired-end reads were obtained from each sample. All of the RNA was converted into first-strand cDNA using the Mint cDNA synthesis kit, with a TRBC-specific oligonucleotide serving as the primer. All cDNA was treated with uracil-DNA glycosylase and then went through a first 18-cycle PCR with the universal primers M1SS and BC2_uni_R. Per the source publication's procedure: Normalization of each sample was performed by random selection of 1 million high-quality reads, each carrying a distinct molecular identifier. Instead of being binned into consensus sequences, reads that shared molecular identifiers were thrown out. MiTCR, with a Q25 quality threshold and the strictest error-elimination algorithm, was used for CDR3 identification, clonotype clustering and error correction. A nonparametric unseen species model with Euler transformation was used to estimate a lower bound on total TCR beta diversity. TCRdb ran its own pipeline on the public reads, namely fastp trimming at Q25 and MiXCR clone calling, and kept in-frame beta chains. Identical CDR3 protein sequences are pooled into one entry, listed with their most common genes and DNA. The V and J calls here are based on TCRdb, not the publication. A total of hundreds of thousands of distinct CDR3 sequences appear in this sample, about 54% of them only once. The ten largest clones represent around 37% of the sample.

This receptor was taken from a man between 60 and 75 years old in good health. The sample consisted of blood. Recombination linked TRBV3-1 to TRBJ1-2; no confident D gene assignment can be made. The nucleotides are TGTGCCAGCAGCCAAGCCCAGGCAAGGGTGGGCTATGGCTACACCTTC. It is translated as CASSQAQARVGYGYTF.